The source of this T cell receptor (beta chain) is a study of Graves' ophthalmopathy and Graves' hyperthyroidism. General study findings and limits: For separating ophthalmopathy from stable hyperthyroidism, a 13-signature model gave less than 90% sensitivity and 75% to 83% specificity. Its predictions of ophthalmopathy progression gave the model approximately 65% sensitivity and 72.22% specificity.

In its sample, this clonotype was seen many times. Its specificity is unknown. Amplified material comprised TCR beta CDR3 regions derived from RNA transcripts. The first-round RT-PCR employed HTBI primers together with the Qiagen OneStep RT-PCR kit. A multiplex PCR was then performed as the second round. TCRdb re-derived calls from the multiplex PCR reads in MiXCR, one entry per CDR3 protein. The repertoire holds about 210,000 distinct CDR3 sequences, with 29% as singletons. Donors with ophthalmopathy: moderate-to-severe activity, CAS ≥3, NOSPECS ≥4, duration under 3 months. V was trimmed by 5 bases and J by 2 bases, leaving 17 bases between them. The CDR3 runs 15 residues. Germline-derived CDR1 and CDR2 are SGHRS and YFSETQ.

The V and J genes are TRBV5-1 and TRBJ2-7, with D uncertain. The TCR sequence derives from a man aged 50 to 59 with Graves' ophthalmopathy. Sequenced material: peripheral blood. CDR3 region: CASRPIGGTTYEQYF. CDR3 sequence (DNA): TGCGCCAGCAGGCCCATCGGCGGCACGACCTACGAGCAGTACTTC.